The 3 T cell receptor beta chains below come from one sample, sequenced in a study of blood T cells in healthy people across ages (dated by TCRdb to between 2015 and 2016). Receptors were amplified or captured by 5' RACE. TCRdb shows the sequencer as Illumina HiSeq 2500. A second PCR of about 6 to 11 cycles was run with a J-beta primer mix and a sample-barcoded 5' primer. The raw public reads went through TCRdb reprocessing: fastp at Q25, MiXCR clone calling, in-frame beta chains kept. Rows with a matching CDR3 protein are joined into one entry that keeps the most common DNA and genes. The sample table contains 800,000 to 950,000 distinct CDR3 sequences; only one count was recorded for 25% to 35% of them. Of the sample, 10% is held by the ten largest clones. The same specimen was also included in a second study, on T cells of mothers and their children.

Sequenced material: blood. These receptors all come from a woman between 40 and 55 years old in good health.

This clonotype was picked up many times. The CDR3 DNA sequence: TGCGCCAGCAGCCAAGATAAGGGGGCAAGAGAAAAACTGTTTTTT. Encoded protein: CASSQDKGAREKLFF. The rearrangement links TRBV4-3 to TRBJ1-4; 7 bases are shared with TRBD1. The CDR3 runs to 15 residues. CDR1 is LGHNA and CDR2 is YSLEER in the germline V gene. J was trimmed by 8 bases and V by 0 bases; bases with no gene match: 6.

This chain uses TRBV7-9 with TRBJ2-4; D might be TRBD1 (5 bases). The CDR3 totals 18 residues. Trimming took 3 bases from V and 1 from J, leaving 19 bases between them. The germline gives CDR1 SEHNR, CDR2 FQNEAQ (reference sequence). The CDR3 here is CASSLDHSGSRAKNIQYF. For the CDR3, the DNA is TGTGCCAGCAGCTTGGACCATTCAGGGTCGAGGGCCAAAAACATTCAGTACTTC.

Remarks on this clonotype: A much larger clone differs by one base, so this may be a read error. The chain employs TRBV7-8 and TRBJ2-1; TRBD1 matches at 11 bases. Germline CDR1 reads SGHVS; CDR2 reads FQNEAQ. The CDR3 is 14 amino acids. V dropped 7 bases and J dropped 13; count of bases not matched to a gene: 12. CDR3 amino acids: CASKDGTGGETQFF. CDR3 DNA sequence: TGTGCCAGCAAAGACGGGACAGGGGGGGAGACCCAGTTCTTC.